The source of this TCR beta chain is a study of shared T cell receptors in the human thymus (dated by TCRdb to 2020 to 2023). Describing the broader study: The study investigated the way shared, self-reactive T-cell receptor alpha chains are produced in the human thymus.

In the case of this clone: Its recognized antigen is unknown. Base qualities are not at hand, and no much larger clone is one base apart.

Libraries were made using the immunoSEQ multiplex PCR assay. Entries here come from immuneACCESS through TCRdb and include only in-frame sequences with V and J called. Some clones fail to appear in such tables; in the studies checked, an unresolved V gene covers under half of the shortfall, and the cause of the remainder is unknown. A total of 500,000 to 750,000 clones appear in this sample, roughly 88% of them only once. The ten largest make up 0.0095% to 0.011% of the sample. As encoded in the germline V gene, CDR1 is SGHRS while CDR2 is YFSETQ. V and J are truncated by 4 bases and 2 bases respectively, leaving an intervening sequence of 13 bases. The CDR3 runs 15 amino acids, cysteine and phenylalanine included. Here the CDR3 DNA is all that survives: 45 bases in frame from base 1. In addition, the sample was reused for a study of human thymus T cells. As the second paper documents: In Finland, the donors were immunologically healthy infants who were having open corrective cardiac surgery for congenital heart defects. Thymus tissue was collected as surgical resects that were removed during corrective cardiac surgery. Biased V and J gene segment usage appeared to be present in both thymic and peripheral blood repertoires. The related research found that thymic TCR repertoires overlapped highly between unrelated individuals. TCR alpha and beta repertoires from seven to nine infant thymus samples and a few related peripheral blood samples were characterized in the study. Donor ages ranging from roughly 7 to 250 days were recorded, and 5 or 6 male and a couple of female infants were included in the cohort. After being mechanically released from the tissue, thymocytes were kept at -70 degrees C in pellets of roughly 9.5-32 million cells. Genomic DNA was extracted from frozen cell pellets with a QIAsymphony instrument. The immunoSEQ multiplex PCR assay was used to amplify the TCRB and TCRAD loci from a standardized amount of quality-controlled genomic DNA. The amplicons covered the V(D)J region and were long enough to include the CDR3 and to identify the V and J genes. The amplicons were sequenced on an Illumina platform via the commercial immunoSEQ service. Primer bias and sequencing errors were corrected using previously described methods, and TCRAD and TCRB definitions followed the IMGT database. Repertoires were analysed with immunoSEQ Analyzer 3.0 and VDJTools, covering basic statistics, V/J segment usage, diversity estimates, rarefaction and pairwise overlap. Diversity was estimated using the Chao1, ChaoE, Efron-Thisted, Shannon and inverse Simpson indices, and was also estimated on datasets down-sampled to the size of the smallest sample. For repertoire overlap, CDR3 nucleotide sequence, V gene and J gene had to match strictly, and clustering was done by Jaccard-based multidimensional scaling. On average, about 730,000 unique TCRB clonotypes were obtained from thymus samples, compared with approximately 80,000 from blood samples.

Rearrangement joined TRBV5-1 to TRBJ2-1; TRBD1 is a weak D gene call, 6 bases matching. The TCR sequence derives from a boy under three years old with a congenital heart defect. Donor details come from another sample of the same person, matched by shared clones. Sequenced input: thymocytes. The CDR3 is CASSPNGGAYNEQFF. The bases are TGCGCCAGCAGCCCGAATGGGGGCGCCTACAATGAGCAGTTCTTC.